This T cell receptor (beta chain) was observed in a study of early T cells in non-severe SARS-CoV-2 infection. Study in general: Alpha and beta chains were unpaired, from unsorted whole-blood bulk RNA.

CDR3 length equals 14 residues. The ends lost 6 bases at V and 7 bases at J; junction bases unmatched: 5. The germline V gene has CDR1 MRHNA and CDR2 SNTAGT. TCRdb reprocessed the 5' RACE reads via MiXCR and lists one record per CDR3 protein. The data hold some 60,000 distinct CDR3 sequences, with over 7.5% observed a single time. The material sequenced was whole blood. The TCR was taken from an adult who was a healthcare worker with PCR-confirmed SARS-CoV-2 infection or an uninfected control (not recorded which). V is TRBV6-4 and J is TRBJ1-6; TRBD1 matches 8 bases. CDR3 sequence reads: CASSGQGGNSPLHF. DNA for the CDR3: TGTGCCAGCAGCGGACAGGGTGGCAATTCACCCCTCCACTTT.